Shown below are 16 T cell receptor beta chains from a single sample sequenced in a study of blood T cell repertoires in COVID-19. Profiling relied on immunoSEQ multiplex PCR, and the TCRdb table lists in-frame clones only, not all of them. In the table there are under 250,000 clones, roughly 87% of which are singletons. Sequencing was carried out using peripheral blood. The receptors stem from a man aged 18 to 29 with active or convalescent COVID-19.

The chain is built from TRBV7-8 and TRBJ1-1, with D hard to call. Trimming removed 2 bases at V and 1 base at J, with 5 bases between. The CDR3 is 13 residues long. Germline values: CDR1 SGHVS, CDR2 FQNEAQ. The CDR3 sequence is CASSLRQNTEAFF. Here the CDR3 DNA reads TGTGCCAGCAGCTTACGACAGAACACTGAAGCTTTCTTT.

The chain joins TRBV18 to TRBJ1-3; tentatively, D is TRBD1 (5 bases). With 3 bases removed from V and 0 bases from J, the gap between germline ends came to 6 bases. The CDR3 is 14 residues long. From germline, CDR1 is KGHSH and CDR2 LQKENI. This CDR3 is CASSPTVSGNTIYF. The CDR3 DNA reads TGTGCCAGCTCACCGACAGTCTCTGGAAACACCATATATTTT.

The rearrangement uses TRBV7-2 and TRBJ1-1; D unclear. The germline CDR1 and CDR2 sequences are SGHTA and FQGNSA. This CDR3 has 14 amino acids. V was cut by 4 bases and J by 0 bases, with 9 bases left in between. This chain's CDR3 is CASSSPRVNTEAFF. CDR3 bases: TGTGCCAGCAGCTCCCCGAGAGTGAACACTGAAGCTTTCTTT.

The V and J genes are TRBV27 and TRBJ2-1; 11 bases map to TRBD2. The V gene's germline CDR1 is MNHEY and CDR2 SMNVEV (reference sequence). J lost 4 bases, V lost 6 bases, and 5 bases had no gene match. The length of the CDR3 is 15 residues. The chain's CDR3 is CASSRGLAAYNEQFF. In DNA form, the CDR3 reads TGTGCCAGCAGCCGGGGACTAGCGGCATACAATGAGCAGTTCTTC.

Here the CDR3 reads CASSVLSYNSPLHF. The CDR3 DNA reads TGTGCCAGCAGTGTCCTCTCCTATAATTCACCCCTCCACTTT. V and J are TRBV2 and TRBJ1-6; D not resolved. CDR1 and CDR2 from the germline V gene are SNHLY and FYNNEI. The CDR3 is 14 residues long. V was cut by 4 bases and J by 0 bases, with 4 bases left in between. The variable domain in full, completed from reference TRBV2 and TRBJ1-6, reads EPEVTQTPSHQVTQMGQEVILRCVPISNHLYFYWYRQILGQKVEFLVSFYNNEISEKSEIFDDQFSVERPDGSNFTLKIRSTKLEDSAMYFCASSVLSYNSPLHFGNGTRLTVT.

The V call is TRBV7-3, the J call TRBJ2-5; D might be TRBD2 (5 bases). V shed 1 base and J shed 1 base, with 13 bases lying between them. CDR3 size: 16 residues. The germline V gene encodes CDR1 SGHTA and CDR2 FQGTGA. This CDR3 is CASSLSPTGGQETQYF. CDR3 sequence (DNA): TGTGCCAGCAGCTTAAGCCCTACTGGAGGCCAAGAGACCCAGTACTTC.

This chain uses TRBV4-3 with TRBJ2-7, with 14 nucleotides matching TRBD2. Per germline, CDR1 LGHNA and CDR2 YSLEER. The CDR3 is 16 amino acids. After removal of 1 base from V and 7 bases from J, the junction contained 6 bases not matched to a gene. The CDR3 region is CASSQGLAGGPGEQYF. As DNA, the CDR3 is TGCGCCAGCAGCCAAGGACTAGCGGGAGGGCCGGGTGAGCAGTACTTC.

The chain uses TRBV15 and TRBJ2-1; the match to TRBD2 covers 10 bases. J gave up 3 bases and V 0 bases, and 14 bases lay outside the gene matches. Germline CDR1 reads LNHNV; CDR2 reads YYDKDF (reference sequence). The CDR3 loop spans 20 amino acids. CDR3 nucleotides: TGTGCCACCAGCAGAGATAGAGGGAGCGGGAGGGCCGGAATCTACAATGAGCAGTTCTTC. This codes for CATSRDRGSGRAGIYNEQFF.

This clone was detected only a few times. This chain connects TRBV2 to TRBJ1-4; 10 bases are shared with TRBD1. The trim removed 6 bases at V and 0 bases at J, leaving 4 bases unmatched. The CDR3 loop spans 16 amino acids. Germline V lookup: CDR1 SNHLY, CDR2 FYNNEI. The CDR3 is CASRRDRGATNEKLFF. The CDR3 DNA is TGTGCCAGCAGGAGGGACAGGGGTGCAACTAATGAAAAACTGTTTTTT.

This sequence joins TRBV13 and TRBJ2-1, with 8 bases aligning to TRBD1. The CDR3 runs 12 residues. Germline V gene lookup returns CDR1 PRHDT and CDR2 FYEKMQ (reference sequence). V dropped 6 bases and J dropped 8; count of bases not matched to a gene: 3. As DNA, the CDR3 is TGTGCCAGCAGTGGACAGGGCGATGAGCAGTTCTTC. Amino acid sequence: CASSGQGDEQFF.

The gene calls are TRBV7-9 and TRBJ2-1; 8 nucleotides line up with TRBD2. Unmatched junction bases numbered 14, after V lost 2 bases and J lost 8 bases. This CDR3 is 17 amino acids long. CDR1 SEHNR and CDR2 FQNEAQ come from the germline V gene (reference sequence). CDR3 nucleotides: TGTGCCAGCAGCTTACCCGGAAGCGGGAGATCTGACTATGAGCAGTTCTTC. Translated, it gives CASSLPGSGRSDYEQFF. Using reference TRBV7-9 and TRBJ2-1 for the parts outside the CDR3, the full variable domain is DTGVSQNPRHKITKRGQNVTFRCDPISEHNRLYWYRQTLGQGPEFLTYFQNEAQLEKSRLLSDRFSAERPKGSFSTLEIQRTEQGDSAMYLCASSLPGSGRSDYEQFFGPGTRLTVL.

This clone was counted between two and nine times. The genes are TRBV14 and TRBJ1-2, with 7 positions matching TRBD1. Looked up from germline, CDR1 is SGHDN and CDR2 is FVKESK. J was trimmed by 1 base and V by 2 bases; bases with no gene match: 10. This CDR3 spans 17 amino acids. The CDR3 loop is CASSQRWGDRSNYGYTF. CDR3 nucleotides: TGTGCCAGCAGCCAACGTTGGGGGGACAGAAGTAACTATGGCTACACCTTC.

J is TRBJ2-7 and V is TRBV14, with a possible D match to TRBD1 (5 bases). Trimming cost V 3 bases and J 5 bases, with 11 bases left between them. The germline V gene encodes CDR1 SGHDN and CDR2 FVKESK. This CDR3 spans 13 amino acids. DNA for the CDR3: TGTGCCAGCAGCCAGTACCAGGGCCACGAGCAGTACTTC. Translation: CASSQYQGHEQYF.

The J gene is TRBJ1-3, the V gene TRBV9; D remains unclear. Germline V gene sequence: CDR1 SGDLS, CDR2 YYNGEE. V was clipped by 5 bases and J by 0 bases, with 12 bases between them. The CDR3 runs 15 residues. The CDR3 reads CASSPRTNSGNTIYF. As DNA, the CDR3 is TGTGCCAGCAGTCCCAGGACTAACTCTGGAAACACCATATATTTT.

CDR3 bases: TGTGCCAGCAGTGAGGATCCAGGGCAAACTAATGAGCAGTTCTTC. Residues: CASSEDPGQTNEQFF. The chain carries TRBV6-1 and TRBJ2-1, with D perhaps TRBD1 (5 bases). The CDR3 runs 15 residues. Germline V gene lookup returns CDR1 MNHNS and CDR2 SASEGT. The V and J ends lost 3 bases and 7 bases respectively, with 16 bases between them.

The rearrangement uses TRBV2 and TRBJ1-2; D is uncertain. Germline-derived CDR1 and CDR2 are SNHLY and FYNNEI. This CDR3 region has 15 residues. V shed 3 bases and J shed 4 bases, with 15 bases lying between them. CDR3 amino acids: CASSEGGYAGYGYTF. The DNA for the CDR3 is TGTGCCAGCAGTGAGGGAGGGTACGCGGGCTATGGCTACACCTTC. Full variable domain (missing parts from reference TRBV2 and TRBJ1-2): EPEVTQTPSHQVTQMGQEVILRCVPISNHLYFYWYRQILGQKVEFLVSFYNNEISEKSEIFDDQFSVERPDGSNFTLKIRSTKLEDSAMYFCASSEGGYAGYGYTFGSGTRLTVV.